These 24 T cell receptor beta chains came from one sample sequenced in a study of blood T cells in healthy people across ages. A second PCR of roughly 7 to 11 cycles used a sample-barcoded 5' primer and a J-beta primer mix. TCRdb re-derived calls from the 5' RACE reads in MiXCR, one entry per CDR3 protein. There are hundreds of thousands of distinct CDR3 sequences in the sample; approximately 44% occur only once, and about a fifth lies in the top ten. The sample comprised blood. The receptors come from a man aged 55 to 69 in good health.

The chain is built from TRBV4-3 and TRBJ2-1; D is possibly TRBD1 (7 bases). With 2 bases removed from V and 7 bases from J, the gap between germline ends came to 18 bases. Germline V CDR1 and CDR2: LGHNA, YSLEER. The length of the CDR3 is 16 residues. The CDR3 nucleotides are TGCGCCAGCAGCCAACCGGTCAGGGGGGCTACGAATGAGCAGTTCTTC. It codes for CASSQPVRGATNEQFF.

V is TRBV24-1 and J is TRBJ2-7; the D gene is possibly TRBD2 (6 bases). Looked up from germline, CDR1 is KGHDR and CDR2 is SFDVKD. V was clipped by 4 bases and J by 1 base, with 25 bases between them. The CDR3 is 19 residues long. The CDR3 sequence: CATSDLRPVDKEGSYEQYF. In DNA, the CDR3 is TGTGCCACCAGTGACCTCCGACCGGTCGACAAGGAGGGGTCCTACGAGCAGTACTTC.

This chain links TRBV20-1 with TRBJ2-3, with D possibly TRBD1 on 6 matching bases. Germline loops: CDR1 DFQATT, CDR2 SNEGSKA (reference sequence). The V and J ends lost 4 bases and 3 bases respectively, with 17 bases between them. The CDR3 extends over 15 amino acids. For the CDR3, the DNA is TGCAGTGCTAACAGGGTGACTACAGGGACAGATACGCAGTATTTT. Encoded protein: CSANRVTTGTDTQYF.

This clonotype occurred once. A junction end diverges from the germline sequence, so it may reflect a read error. This chain links TRBV28 with TRBJ2-3; 7 positions agree with TRBD2. CDR1 MDHEN and CDR2 SYDVKM come from the germline V gene. The CDR3 extends over 15 amino acids. CDR3 nucleotides: TGTTCCAGCGGGCTTTCGGGACTAACGGGAGATACGCAGTATTTT. Amino acids: CSSGLSGLTGDTQYF.

This chain uses TRBV9 with TRBJ2-1; D call uncertain. Germline CDR1 and CDR2: SGDLS and YYNGEE. The CDR3 loop spans 15 amino acids. V lost 0 bases and J lost 7, with 14 bases in between. This CDR3 is CASSVAISARNEQFF. In DNA, the CDR3 is TGTGCCAGCAGCGTAGCTATTTCGGCCCGAAATGAGCAGTTCTTC.

The V and J genes are TRBV7-2 and TRBJ2-1; unclear D gene. V shed 3 bases and J shed 0 bases, with 9 bases lying between them. Germline loops: CDR1 SGHTA, CDR2 FQGNSA. The CDR3 runs to 15 residues. CDR3 DNA sequence: TGTGCCAGCAGCTTCGCGACTCTCTCCTACAATGAGCAGTTCTTC. It codes for CASSFATLSYNEQFF.

The chain combines TRBV15 with TRBJ2-1, with 8 bases lining up with TRBD1. V was pared by 1 base and J by 10 bases, with 6 bases of the junction left unmatched. The CDR3 covers 14 residues. Per germline, CDR1 LNHNV and CDR2 YYDKDF (reference sequence). The CDR3 region has the DNA TGTGCCACCAGCAGAGGCGGACAGGGCTACGAGCAGTTCTTC. This gives the protein CATSRGGQGYEQFF. The entire variable domain, with the rest obtained from reference TRBV15 and TRBJ2-1, is as follows: DAMVIQNPRYQVTQFGKPVTLSCSQTLNHNVMYWYQQKSSQAPKLLFHYYDKDFNNEADTPDNFQSRRPNTSFCFLDIRSPGLGDTAMYLCATSRGGQGYEQFFGPGTRLTVL.

The rearrangement uses TRBV28 and TRBJ2-5; the D gene is possibly TRBD1 (5 bases). Looked up from germline, CDR1 is MDHEN and CDR2 is SYDVKM. The CDR3 extends over 12 amino acids. V was pared by 11 bases and J by 7 bases, with 17 bases between. The CDR3: CAATDRRGTQYF. The CDR3 bases are TGTGCCGCGACAGACCGGCGAGGGACCCAGTACTTC.

The chain recombines TRBV12-3 or TRBV12-4 with TRBJ2-2; no firm D call. The CDR3 sequence is 13 residues long. Trimming removed 8 bases from V and 2 bases from J, with 9 bases in between. The CDR3 loop is CASVQKNTGELFF. The CDR3 DNA reads as TGTGCCAGCGTACAGAAAAACACCGGGGAGCTGTTTTTT.

V and J are TRBV9 and TRBJ2-7, with 9 bases matching TRBD2. The CDR3 is 14 amino acids. V was clipped by 7 bases and J by 2 bases; unmatched bases: 7. Germline CDR1 and CDR2: SGDLS and YYNGEE. In nucleotides, the CDR3 is TGTGCCAGCTCCAGCGGGGGGCCCCCCTACGAGCAGTACTTC. Amino acid sequence: CASSSGGPPYEQYF.

This chain's CDR3 is CAVGGVVTDTQYF. The CDR3 bases are TGTGCCGTTGGGGGCGTGGTAACAGATACGCAGTATTTT. This chain connects TRBV25-1 to TRBJ2-3; TRBD1 might be the D (6 bases). CDR3 length: 13 residues. Per germline, CDR1 MGHDK and CDR2 SYGVNS. The V gene lost 11 bases and the J gene lost 3 bases, with 15 bases spanning the gap.

The chain carries TRBV6-1 and TRBJ2-7; 9 nucleotides match TRBD1. The junction had 7 bases not matched to a gene; V was cut back by 6 bases and J by 1 base. The CDR3 is 15 residues long. Germline CDR1 is MNHNS and CDR2 is SASEGT. The CDR3 here is CASRAGTGISYEQYF. CDR3 DNA sequence: TGTGCCAGCAGAGCCGGGACAGGGATTTCCTACGAGCAGTACTTC.

The gene calls are TRBV5-1 and TRBJ2-5, with D perhaps matching TRBD2 (5 bases). From germline, CDR1 is SGHRS and CDR2 YFSETQ. V lost 4 bases and J lost 3, with 13 bases in between. The CDR3 loop spans 14 amino acids. This CDR3 is CASSRGSTEETQYF. CDR3 nucleotide sequence: TGCGCCAGCAGCCGGGGATCGACCGAAGAGACCCAGTACTTC.

Many counts were recorded for this clonotype. CDR3 nucleotides: TGCAGTGCTATCAAGGGAGGGCCACAAGAGACCCAGTACTTC. This sequence encodes CSAIKGGPQETQYF. The chain links TRBV20-1 to TRBJ2-5; 7 bases align to TRBD2. This CDR3 contains 14 residues. The germline CDR1 and CDR2 sequences are DFQATT and SNEGSKA (reference sequence). Trimming took 4 bases from V and 2 from J; bases not matched to a gene: 7.

CDR3 in DNA: TGTGCCAGCATTATATCCGGGTCTAGCTCCTACAATGAGCAGTTCTTC. This gives the protein CASIISGSSSYNEQFF. The J gene is TRBJ2-1, the V gene TRBV27; D call uncertain. In germline, CDR1 is MNHEY, CDR2 SMNVEV (reference sequence). Trimming shortened V by 7 bases and J by 0 bases, and 16 bases separated the two germline ends. The CDR3 sequence is 16 residues long.

This clonotype appeared a few times. This sequence joins TRBV20-1 and TRBJ2-1, with D tentatively TRBD2 (7 bases). The CDR3 spans 13 residues. Germline values: CDR1 DFQATT, CDR2 SNEGSKA (reference sequence). V lost 5 bases, J lost 8 bases, and 16 bases lay in between. This CDR3 is CSASGGRGDEQFF. CDR3 DNA: TGCAGTGCTTCCGGGGGCCGGGGGGATGAGCAGTTCTTC.

Only a few counts were recorded for this clonotype. The J gene is TRBJ2-1, the V gene TRBV6-2 or TRBV6-3, with 9 bases fitting TRBD1. The CDR3 contains 15 residues. Germline CDR1 and CDR2: MNHEY and SVGEGT. The trim removed 6 bases at V and 5 bases at J, leaving 8 bases unmatched. The DNA of the CDR3 is TGTGCCAGCAGGCCCACCGGGACAGGGAACAATGAGCAGTTCTTC. Translation: CASRPTGTGNNEQFF.

The chain has TRBV18 and TRBJ1-6; D uncertain. The CDR3 extends over 16 amino acids. Germline CDR1 KGHSH, CDR2 LQKENI. V was trimmed by 3 bases and J by 6 bases, leaving 15 bases between them. CDR3 sequence (DNA): TGTGCCAGCTCACCGGATAGAGGACGGGGTAATTCACCCCTCCACTTT. It encodes CASSPDRGRGNSPLHF.

The V and J genes are TRBV12-3 or TRBV12-4 and TRBJ2-1; D perhaps matches TRBD1 (7 bases). Trimming removed 8 bases at V and 1 base at J, with 18 bases between. This CDR3 comprises 16 residues. The CDR3 is CASSYVGGQSYNEQFF. In DNA, the CDR3 is TGTGCCAGCTCCTACGTGGGGGGACAGTCCTACAATGAGCAGTTCTTC.

This clonotype was picked up a small number of times. The chain uses TRBV27 and TRBJ2-1; D uncertain. The CDR3 covers 17 residues. V lost 1 base, J lost 0 bases, and 13 bases lay in between. The germline V gene encodes CDR1 MNHEY and CDR2 SMNVEV (reference sequence). The CDR3 DNA follows: TGTGCCAGCAGTTTATTTTGGTCGGTAAGCTCCTACAATGAGCAGTTCTTC. Translation: CASSLFWSVSSYNEQFF.

This clonotype has just a few counts. This sequence joins TRBV4-3 and TRBJ2-3, with D possibly matching TRBD2 (6 bases). The CDR3 covers 14 residues. Per the germline V gene, CDR1 is LGHNA and CDR2 is YSLEER. V was cut by 3 bases and J by 4 bases, with 11 bases left in between. The CDR3 sequence: CASSHRRGSDTQYF. Written as DNA, the CDR3 is TGCGCCAGCAGCCACAGGCGGGGCTCAGATACGCAGTATTTT.

The table lists this clonotype with a count of one. CDR3 loop: CASREKATGRPPQEAQYF. The CDR3 nucleotides read TGTGCCAGCAGGGAAAAGGCAACGGGCCGCCCCCCGCAAGAGGCCCAGTACTTC. The chain has TRBV6-2 or TRBV6-3 and TRBJ2-7; D is undetermined. The CDR3 length is 18 residues. Germline CDR1 is MNHEY and CDR2 is SVGEGT. The germline V and J ends were trimmed by 6 bases and 10 bases, with 34 bases remaining between them.

This CDR3 is CSAPPPGRPYGYTF. The DNA of the CDR3 is TGCAGTGCTCCCCCGCCGGGGCGCCCCTATGGCTACACCTTC. This chain links TRBV20-1 with TRBJ1-2; TRBD1 is a possible D gene (5 bases). This CDR3 has 14 residues. Trimming shortened V by 5 bases and J by 4 bases, and 17 bases separated the two germline ends. Germline CDR1 is DFQATT and CDR2 is SNEGSKA (reference sequence).

The table lists this clonotype with a few counts. This rearrangement joins TRBV7-9 to TRBJ2-5; 9 bases fit TRBD2. The junction had 7 bases not matched to a gene; V was cut back by 2 bases and J by 3 bases. Germline CDR1 and CDR2: SEHNR and FQNEAQ (reference sequence). This CDR3 comprises 16 residues. CDR3 loop: CASSLMVAGDKETQYF. The CDR3 region has the DNA TGTGCCAGCAGCTTAATGGTAGCGGGGGATAAAGAGACCCAGTACTTC.